This TCR beta chain comes out of a study of T cells in Graves' hyperthyroidism and ophthalmopathy. Study outcomes and limitations: Most clonotypes expanded in the thyroid (above 0.001) were also present in blood. Ophthalmopathy prediction by the model preceded onset by a median about 6 months.

V shed 4 bases and J shed 1 base, with 16 bases lying between them. The CDR3 runs to 16 residues. Germline V lookup: CDR1 MGHRA, CDR2 YSYEKL. This clonotype appeared a few times. The target antigen is unknown. Uncontrolled infection, other autoimmune disease, pregnancy or lactation excluded patients. Diagnosing involved the use of clinical symptoms, serum thyroxine and TRAb, thyroid ultrasound and orbital computed tomography. Researchers took RNA transcripts and amplified the TCR beta CDR3 regions from them. The HTBI primer set was used in a first-round RT-PCR of the TCR CDR3. In TCRdb, the multiplex PCR reads were re-called with MiXCR into one record per CDR3 protein. The sample lists around 370,000 distinct CDR3 sequences, around 18% occurring once.

The sample was blood. This chain connects TRBV4-1 to TRBJ1-1, with D perhaps TRBD1 (5 bases). The receptor comes from a man between 18 and 29 years old with Graves' ophthalmopathy. CDR3 region: CASSPLTAGKNTEAFF. Written as DNA, the CDR3 is TGCGCCAGCAGCCCTCTAACGGCAGGGAAGAACACTGAAGCTTTCTTT.